The clone carrying this T cell receptor (beta chain) was observed a single time. This record comes from a study of tumor-infiltrating lymphocytes in oesophageal squamous cell carcinoma. TCRdb reprocessed the PCR reads with MiXCR, giving one entry per CDR3 protein. The table lists roughly 12,000 distinct CDR3 sequences, more than 40% of them singletons. The germline V gene encodes CDR1 SGHNT and CDR2 YENEEA. The length of the CDR3 is 15 residues. The sequenced sample was normal esophageal tissue next to the tumor. The chain recombines TRBV11-3 with TRBJ2-5, with 7 bases lining up with TRBD2. The J call may be in error: the DNA end matches TRBJ2-7 better. This receptor was identified in a male donor with esophageal squamous cell carcinoma. The CDR3 nucleotides read TGTGCCAGCAGCTTAAGGGGCGGGAGCTCCTACGAGCAGTACTTC. Its protein product is CASSLRGGSSYEQYF.